This T cell receptor beta chain was retrieved from a study of T cells expressing NK-cell markers. TCRdb reprocessed the 5' RACE reads and stores each CDR3 protein as one record, lacking DNA. The table gives roughly 430,000 distinct CDR3 sequences; the top ten clones make up approximately 7% of it. This clonotype was obtained from a woman between 18 and 75 years old in good health. The sample comprised blood T cells: a sorted CD56 or NKG2C T cell subset, CD4+ or CD8+ T cells, or bulk PBMC T cells (not recorded which).

The CDR3: CASSLGTHTGELFF. The chain couples TRBV12-3 or TRBV12-4 to TRBJ2-2. The CDR3 sequence is 14 residues long.